The clone carrying this T cell receptor beta chain was recorded a few times. The sample originates from a study of blood T cell repertoires in COVID-19. Study-wide context: Material from acute and convalescent COVID-19 was sourced from the United States, Italy and Spain.

This CDR3 has 15 amino acids. The germline V gene encodes CDR1 LGHNA and CDR2 YNFKEQ. The ends were cut back, 0 bases at V and 7 bases at J, with 13 bases in the middle. In the study's own analysis: Amplified reference gene primers provided the basis for estimating nucleated cell counts. The protocol was immunoSEQ multiplex PCR, while the TCRdb copy is restricted to in-frame clones and leaves out a portion. That table supplies the V and J calls and clone size; D and trimming were determined from the DNA. The sample consists of about 260,000 clones, about 89% of them appearing once. This chain connects TRBV4-2 to TRBJ2-1; a possible D gene is TRBD2 (6 bases). The TCR originated in a woman in her fifties or sixties with acute or convalescent COVID-19. The specimen was peripheral blood. In DNA form, the CDR3 reads TGTGCCAGCAGCCAAGAGGACTACTCTAGGAATGAGCAGTTCTTC. Its protein product is CASSQEDYSRNEQFF.